These T cell receptor beta chains were read from a single sample in a study of response to subunit inactivated influenza vaccine. Using its own MiXCR run on the RT-PCR reads, TCRdb lists one record per CDR3 protein. The data hold roughly 190,000 distinct CDR3 sequences, with about 12% observed a single time. These data were likewise used in another study, on T cells expressing NK-cell markers.

The source was CD8+ T cells sorted from PBMCs, collected about 13 days after vaccination. The origin of the receptors is a man aged 45-65 years who received an inactivated influenza vaccine. Each CDR3 is given with its conserved first and last residue. The order of the fields is clone size, D gene, V gene, J gene, CDR3 DNA, CDR3 protein. The D gene is left open where the match is weak. A row's size may be missing; if present it is once, few, many or a size class.

>NA|NA|TRBV9|TRBJ1-1
TGTGCCAGCAGCGGCTTCGGTGAAGGGAAGCCTGAAGCTTTCTTT
CASSGFGEGKPEAFF
>NA|TRBD1|TRBV7-9|TRBJ1-4
TGTGCCAGCAGCCCGTCTCCGGGACAGGGAGAGGAAAAACTGTTTTTT
CASSPSPGQGEEKLFF
>few|NA|TRBV20-1|TRBJ1-5
TGCAGTGCTAGAGATCTCCGGGTTGTAAGCAATCAGCCCCAGCATTTT
CSARDLRVVSNQPQHF
>NA|NA|TRBV4-2|TRBJ2-1
TGTGCCAGCAGCCTTGCCGGGCTAGGTGAGCAGTTCTTC
CASSLAGLGEQFF
>NA|NA|TRBV2|TRBJ1-1
TGTGCCAGCAATGTTGTGAACACTGAAGCTTTCTTT
CASNVVNTEAFF
>few|NA|TRBV7-2|TRBJ2-2
TGTGCCAGCACCCTAGACGGGTACACCGGGGAGCTGTTTTTT
CASTLDGYTGELFF
>few|NA|TRBV28|TRBJ2-4
TGTGCCAGCAGTTTACATGGGTCTCTAGCCAAAAACATTCAGTACTTC
CASSLHGSLAKNIQYF
>NA|NA|TRBV6-5|TRBJ2-7
TGTGCCCCTCGGCCCCGAAACAGGGGGGGCTACGAGCAGTACTTC
CAPRPRNRGGYEQYF
>NA|NA|TRBV4-3|TRBJ2-3
TGCGCCAGCAGCCAAATAGAAGGGAGCGCTACGTATACGCAGTATTTT
CASSQIEGSATYTQYF
>NA|NA|TRBV29-1|TRBJ2-7
TGCAGCGGGACTACGGGACGATCCTACGAGCAGTACTTC
CSGTTGRSYEQYF
>NA|NA|TRBV9|TRBJ2-3
TGTGCCAGCAGCGTACTAGGTGACATTATCACAGATACGCAGTATTTT
CASSVLGDIITDTQYF
>few|TRBD1|TRBV12-3/TRBV12-4|TRBJ1-1
TGTGCCAGCAGTTCGCCGGGACAGGGTATAACTGAAGCTTTCTTT
CASSSPGQGITEAFF
>many|NA|TRBV7-6|TRBJ2-5
TGTGCCAGCAGCTTCTCTGAGACCCAGTACTTC
CASSFSETQYF
>NA|NA|TRBV2|TRBJ2-3
TGTGCCAGCTATACCGGGACAACCACAGATACGCAGTATTTT
CASYTGTTTDTQYF
>NA|TRBD2|TRBV9|TRBJ2-5
TGTGCCAGCAGCACATCTAGCGGGAGTTTCGAGACCCAGTACTTC
CASSTSSGSFETQYF
>NA|NA|TRBV3-1|TRBJ2-7
TGTGCCAGCAGCCAAGCAGGGGTGACCTACGAGCAGTACTTC
CASSQAGVTYEQYF
>NA|TRBD2|TRBV12-3/TRBV12-4|TRBJ2-7
TGTGCCAGCAGTCAACTAGCGGGAGGGTACGAGCAGTACTTC
CASSQLAGGYEQYF
>NA|NA|TRBV7-2|TRBJ2-7
TGTGCCAGCAGCCCCCGACAGGAAGCCTACGAGCAGTACTTC
CASSPRQEAYEQYF
>NA|TRBD1|TRBV10-3|TRBJ1-1
TGTGCCGCCCGACAGGGAAATTTTTTGGAAGCTTTCTTT
CAARQGNFLEAFF
>NA|NA|TRBV14|TRBJ2-7
TGTGCCAGCAGCCAAGAGGGCGGCTACGAGCAGTACTTC
CASSQEGGYEQYF
>few|TRBD1|TRBV18|TRBJ2-3
TGTGCCAGCTCACCACCGGGACAGGGCGATAATACGCAGTATTTT
CASSPPGQGDNTQYF
>NA|TRBD2|TRBV19|TRBJ2-3
TGTGCCAGTAGTATTTTAGCGGGAGTCGGCACAGATACGCAGTATTTT
CASSILAGVGTDTQYF
>few|TRBD2|TRBV12-3/TRBV12-4|TRBJ2-7
TGTGCCAGCAGCTCAACCGGGACTAGCGGGTACTACGAGCAGTACTTC
CASSSTGTSGYYEQYF
>once|NA|TRBV11-2|TRBJ2-2
TGTGCCAGCAGCTTTCGAGTGGGGTGGTTGGATCCTAACACCGGGGAGCTGTTTTTT
CASSFRVGWLDPNTGELFF
>few|TRBD1|TRBV6-4|TRBJ2-1
TGTGCCAGCAGTGACTCGGCAGGGGGCTACAATGAGCAGTTCTTC
CASSDSAGGYNEQFF
>once|NA|TRBV11-2|TRBJ1-3
TGTGCCAGCAGCTTATATGCAGGGCGAAGCTCTGGAAACACCATATATTTT
CASSLYAGRSSGNTIYF
>NA|NA|TRBV7-9|TRBJ1-6
TGTGCCAGCAAGCTTAGCGCAGGTCCCGAGTCACCCCTCCACTTT
CASKLSAGPESPLHF
>NA|NA|TRBV4-2|TRBJ1-1
TGTGCCAGCAGCCAAGCCTCCGGACTGGGGGGCACTGAAGCTTTCTTT
CASSQASGLGGTEAFF